A single sample gave rise to the 10 T cell receptor beta chains below, sequenced in a study of CD8 T cells in Susac syndrome. RNA in amounts of roughly 0.5 to 1 ug was reverse transcribed with random hexamers. One entry per CDR3 protein results from TCRdb running MiXCR on the immunoSEQ multiplex PCR reads. The sample consists of 95,000 to 150,000 distinct CDR3 sequences, over 90% of them appearing once. Material for sequencing was CD8+ T cells from PBMCs. These receptors originate from a human donor with Susac syndrome.

The V call is TRBV4-1, the J call TRBJ1-1; possible D gene TRBD1, 6 bases. Per the germline V gene, CDR1 is MGHRA and CDR2 is YSYEKL. The CDR3 is made up of 18 amino acids. Trimming shortened V by 0 bases and J by 1 base, and 18 bases separated the two germline ends. CDR3 region: CASSQDRTVWEGNTEAFF. DNA for the CDR3: TGCGCCAGCAGCCAAGATCGGACAGTTTGGGAGGGGAACACTGAAGCTTTCTTT.

Only one count was recorded for this clonotype. V usage is TRBV29-1 and J usage is TRBJ2-5; the D gene is possibly TRBD2 (5 bases). Germline CDR1 is SQVTM and CDR2 is ANQGSEA. The CDR3 is 14 residues long. With 8 bases removed from V and 5 bases from J, the gap between germline ends came to 21 bases. CDR3 region: CSSRDRLALETQYF. The CDR3 region has the DNA TGCAGCTCAAGAGATCGGCTAGCACTGGAGACCCAGTACTTC.

V usage is TRBV10-2 and J usage is TRBJ1-6; unclear D gene. V was trimmed by 3 bases and J by 5 bases, leaving 8 bases between them. The CDR3 spans 14 residues. CDR1 and CDR2 from the germline V gene are WSHSY and SAAADI. CDR3 amino acids: CASSDRQDNSPLHF. The CDR3 DNA reads TGCGCCAGCAGTGACAGGCAGGATAATTCACCCCTCCACTTT.

The gene calls are TRBV12-3 or TRBV12-4 and TRBJ2-5; 10 bases are shared with TRBD1. This CDR3 contains 15 residues. Losses at the gene ends were 5 bases for V and 3 bases for J; bases not matched to a gene: 6. CDR3 sequence (DNA): TGTGCCAGCAGTATGCGACAGGGGGCGAAAGAGACCCAGTACTTC. Its translation: CASSMRQGAKETQYF.

The table lists this clonotype with a count of one. This sequence joins TRBV12-3 or TRBV12-4 and TRBJ1-1, with D possibly being TRBD1 (6 bases). V lost 5 bases, J lost 4 bases, and 11 bases lay in between. There are 13 residues in the CDR3. CDR3 region: CASSVQGFTEAFF. The CDR3 coding sequence is TGTGCCAGCAGTGTACAGGGATTCACTGAAGCTTTCTTT.

The gene calls are TRBV29-1 and TRBJ2-7, with 8 bases lining up with TRBD2. The length of the CDR3 is 15 residues. Germline V gene data show CDR1 as SQVTM and CDR2 as ANQGSEA. V was pared by 4 bases and J by 0 bases, with 8 bases of the junction left unmatched. The CDR3 region has the DNA TGCAGCGTTGCCGGCGGGGGGTCTCCCTCCTACGAGCAGTACTTC. Protein: CSVAGGGSPSYEQYF.

The J gene is TRBJ1-4, the V gene TRBV5-1; 10 positions agree with TRBD1. The CDR3 is 14 residues long. CDR1 is SGHRS, CDR2 YFSETQ, per germline. V gave up 0 bases and J gave up 7 bases; unmatched junction bases: 0. The chain's CDR3 is CASSLGQGAEKLFF. Written as DNA, the CDR3 is TGCGCCAGCAGCTTGGGACAGGGGGCTGAAAAACTGTTTTTT.

The chain recombines TRBV6-2 or TRBV6-3 with TRBJ2-7; 7 bases map to TRBD1. The CDR3 sequence is 15 residues long. Germline CDR1 and CDR2: MNHEY and SVGEGT. Losses at the gene ends were 7 bases for V and 3 bases for J; bases not matched to a gene: 12. The CDR3 nucleotides read TGTGCCAGCACCCTAGGGTTGGACAGGATCTACGAGCAGTACTTC. This encodes CASTLGLDRIYEQYF.

This chain joins TRBV12-5 and TRBJ2-1; 10 bases line up with TRBD2. The CDR3 runs to 17 residues. V was pared by 3 bases and J by 2 bases, with 7 bases of the junction left unmatched. CDR1 is LGHNT and CDR2 is FRNRAP in the germline V gene. For the CDR3, the DNA is TGTGCTAGTGGTTTCTTGCTAGCGGGGGACCCCTACAATGAGCAGTTCTTC. Amino acid sequence: CASGFLLAGDPYNEQFF.

V is TRBV14 and J is TRBJ1-3, with a possible D match to TRBD1 (5 bases). Germline CDR1 is SGHDN and CDR2 is FVKESK. The CDR3 loop spans 15 amino acids. The V end was cut by 4 bases, the J end by 0 bases, with 10 bases between. The CDR3 is CASSPTVISGNTIYF. The CDR3 region has the DNA TGTGCCAGCAGCCCGACAGTGATCTCTGGAAACACCATATATTTT.